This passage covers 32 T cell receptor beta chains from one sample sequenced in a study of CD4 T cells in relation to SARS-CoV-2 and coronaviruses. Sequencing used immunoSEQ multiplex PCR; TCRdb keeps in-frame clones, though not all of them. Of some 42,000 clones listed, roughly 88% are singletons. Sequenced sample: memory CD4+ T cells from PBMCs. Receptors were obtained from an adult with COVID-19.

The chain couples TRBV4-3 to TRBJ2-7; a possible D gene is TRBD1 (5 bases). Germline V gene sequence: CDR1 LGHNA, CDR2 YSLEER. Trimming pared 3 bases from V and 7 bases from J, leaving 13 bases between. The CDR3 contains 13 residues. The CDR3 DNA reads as TGCGCCAGCAGCCAGTCAGGGTCACAGGAGCAGTACTTC. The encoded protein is CASSQSGSQEQYF.

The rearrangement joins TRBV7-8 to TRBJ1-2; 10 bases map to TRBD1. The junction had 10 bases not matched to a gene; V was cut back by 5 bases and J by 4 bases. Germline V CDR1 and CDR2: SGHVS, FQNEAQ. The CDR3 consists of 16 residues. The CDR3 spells CASSSPTTGGAYGYTF. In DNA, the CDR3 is TGTGCCAGCAGCAGCCCCACGACAGGGGGCGCCTATGGCTACACCTTC.

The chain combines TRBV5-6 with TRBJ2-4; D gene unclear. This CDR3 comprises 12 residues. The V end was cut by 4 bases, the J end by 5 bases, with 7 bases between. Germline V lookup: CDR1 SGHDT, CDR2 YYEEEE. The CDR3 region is CASSARQNIQYF. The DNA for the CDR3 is TGTGCCAGCAGCGCCAGACAAAACATTCAGTACTTC.

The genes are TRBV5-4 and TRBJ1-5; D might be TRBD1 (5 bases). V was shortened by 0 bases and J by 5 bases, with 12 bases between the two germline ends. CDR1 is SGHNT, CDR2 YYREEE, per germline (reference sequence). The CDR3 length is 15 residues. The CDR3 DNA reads TGTGCCAGCAGCTTGGGACCAACGGGGGATCAGCCCCAGCATTTT. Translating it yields CASSLGPTGDQPQHF.

The CDR3, as DNA: TGTGCCACCAGTGGACCCGGGACACGATCCTACGAGCAGTACTTC. Protein sequence: CATSGPGTRSYEQYF. The chain carries TRBV24-1 and TRBJ2-7, with a weak D call TRBD1 (6 bases). CDR3 size: 15 residues. Germline V lookup: CDR1 KGHDR, CDR2 SFDVKD. The V end lost 5 bases, the J end lost 1 base, and 14 bases lay between the germline ends.

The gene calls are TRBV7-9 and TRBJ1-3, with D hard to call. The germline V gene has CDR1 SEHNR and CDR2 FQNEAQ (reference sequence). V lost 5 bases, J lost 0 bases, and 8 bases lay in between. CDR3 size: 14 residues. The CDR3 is CASSRAGSGNTIYF. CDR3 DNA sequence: TGTGCCAGCAGCCGCGCCGGCTCTGGAAACACCATATATTTT.

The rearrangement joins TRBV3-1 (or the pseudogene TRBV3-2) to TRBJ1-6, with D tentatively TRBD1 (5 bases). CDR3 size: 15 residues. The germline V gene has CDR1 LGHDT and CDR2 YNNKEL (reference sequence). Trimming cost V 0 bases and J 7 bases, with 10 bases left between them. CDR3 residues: CASSQDSRQNSPLHF. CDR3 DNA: TGTGCCAGCAGCCAAGATTCGAGACAGAATTCACCCCTCCACTTT.

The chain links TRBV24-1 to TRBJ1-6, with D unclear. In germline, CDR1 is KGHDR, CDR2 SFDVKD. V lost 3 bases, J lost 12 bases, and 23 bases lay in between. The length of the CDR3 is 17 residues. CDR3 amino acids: CATSDPRCGRPFLPLHF. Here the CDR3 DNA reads TGTGCCACCAGTGATCCCCGTTGTGGGAGGCCTTTTTTACCCCTCCACTTT.

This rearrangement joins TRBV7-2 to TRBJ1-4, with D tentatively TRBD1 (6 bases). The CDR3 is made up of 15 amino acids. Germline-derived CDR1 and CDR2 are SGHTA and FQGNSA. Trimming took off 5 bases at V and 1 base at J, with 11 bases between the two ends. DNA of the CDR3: TGTGCCAGCAGCGAAACAGGGAGAACTAATGAAAAACTGTTTTTT. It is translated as CASSETGRTNEKLFF. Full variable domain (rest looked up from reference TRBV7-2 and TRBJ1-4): GAGVSQSPSNKVTEKGKDVELRCDPISGHTALYWYRQSLGQGLEFLIYFQGNSAPDKSGLPSDRFSAERTGGSVSTLTIQRTQQEDSAVYLCASSETGRTNEKLFFGSGTQLSVL.

The CDR3 spells CASRPRQSNQPQHF. The CDR3 nucleotides read TGTGCCAGTAGGCCGCGCCAGAGCAATCAGCCCCAGCATTTT. The chain has TRBV19 and TRBJ1-5; D remains ambiguous. V was clipped by 6 bases and J by 1 base, with 10 bases between them. Germline V gene data show CDR1 as LNHDA and CDR2 as SQIVND (reference sequence). The CDR3 loop spans 14 amino acids.

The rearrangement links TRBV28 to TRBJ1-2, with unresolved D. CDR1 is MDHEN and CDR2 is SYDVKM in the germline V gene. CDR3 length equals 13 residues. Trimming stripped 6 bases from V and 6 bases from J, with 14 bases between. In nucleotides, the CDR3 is TGTGCCAGCAGGCAGGACTGGGCTAATGGCTACACCTTC. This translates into CASRQDWANGYTF.

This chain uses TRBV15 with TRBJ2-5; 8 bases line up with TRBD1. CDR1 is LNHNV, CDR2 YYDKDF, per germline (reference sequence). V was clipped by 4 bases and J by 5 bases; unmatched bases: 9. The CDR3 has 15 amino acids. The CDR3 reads CATSNGAGGRETQYF. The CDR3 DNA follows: TGTGCCACCAGCAATGGGGCAGGGGGCAGGGAGACCCAGTACTTC.

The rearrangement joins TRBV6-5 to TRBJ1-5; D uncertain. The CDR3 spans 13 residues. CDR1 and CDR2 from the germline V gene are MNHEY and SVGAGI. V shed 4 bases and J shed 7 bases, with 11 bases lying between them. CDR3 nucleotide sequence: TGTGCCAGCAGTTTCAGCAGCGGGCAGCCCCAGCATTTT. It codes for CASSFSSGQPQHF.

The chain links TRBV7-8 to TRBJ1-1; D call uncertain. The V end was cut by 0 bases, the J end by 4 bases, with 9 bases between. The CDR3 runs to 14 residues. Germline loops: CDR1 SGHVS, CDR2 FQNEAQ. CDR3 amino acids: CASSLAPGITEAFF. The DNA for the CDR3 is TGTGCCAGCAGCTTAGCGCCGGGGATCACTGAAGCTTTCTTT.

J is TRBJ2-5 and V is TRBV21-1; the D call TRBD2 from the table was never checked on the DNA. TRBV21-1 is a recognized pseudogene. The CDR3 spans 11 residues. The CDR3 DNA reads TGTGCCAGCAGCTGTCTCGAGACCCAGTACTTC. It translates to CASSCLETQYF.

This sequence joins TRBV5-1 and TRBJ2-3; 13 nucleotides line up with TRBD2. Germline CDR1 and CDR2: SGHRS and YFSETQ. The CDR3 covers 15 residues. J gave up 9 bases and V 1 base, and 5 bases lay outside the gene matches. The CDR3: CASSLTSGGAETQYF. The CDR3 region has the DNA TGCGCCAGCAGCTTGACTAGCGGGGGGGCGGAAACGCAGTATTTT. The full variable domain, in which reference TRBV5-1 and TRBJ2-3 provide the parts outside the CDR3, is KAGVTQTPRYLIKTRGQQVTLSCSPISGHRSVSWYQQTPGQGLQFLFEYFSETQRNKGNFPGRFSGRQFSNSRSEMNVSTLELGDSALYLCASSLTSGGAETQYFGPGTRLTVL.

Here the CDR3 reads CASSQNSYEQYF. The CDR3 DNA is TGTGCCAGCAGCCAGAACTCCTACGAGCAGTACTTC. The chain joins TRBV11-3 to TRBJ2-7, with D uncertain. CDR3 length: 12 amino acids. From germline, CDR1 is SGHNT and CDR2 YENEEA. The V gene lost 5 bases and the J gene lost 0 bases, with 5 bases spanning the gap.

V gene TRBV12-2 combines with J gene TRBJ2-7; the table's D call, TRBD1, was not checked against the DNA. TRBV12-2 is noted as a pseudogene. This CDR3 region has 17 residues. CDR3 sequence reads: CASRLDSDRAANYEQYF. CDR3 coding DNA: TGTGCAAGTCGCTTAGACTCGGACAGAGCTGCCAACTACGAGCAGTACTTC.

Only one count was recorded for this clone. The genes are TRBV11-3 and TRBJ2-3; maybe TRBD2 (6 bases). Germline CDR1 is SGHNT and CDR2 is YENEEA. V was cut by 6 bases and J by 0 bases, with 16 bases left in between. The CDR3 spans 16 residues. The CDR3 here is CASSSASVSSTDTQYF. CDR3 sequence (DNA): TGTGCCAGCAGTTCGGCTAGCGTATCTAGCACAGATACGCAGTATTTT.

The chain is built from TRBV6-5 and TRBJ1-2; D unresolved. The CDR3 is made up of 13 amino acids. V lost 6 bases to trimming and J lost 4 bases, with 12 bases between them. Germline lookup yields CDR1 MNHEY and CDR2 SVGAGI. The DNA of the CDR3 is TGTGCCAGCAGGGCTTCGGCGATCTATGGCTACACCTTC. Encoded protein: CASRASAIYGYTF.

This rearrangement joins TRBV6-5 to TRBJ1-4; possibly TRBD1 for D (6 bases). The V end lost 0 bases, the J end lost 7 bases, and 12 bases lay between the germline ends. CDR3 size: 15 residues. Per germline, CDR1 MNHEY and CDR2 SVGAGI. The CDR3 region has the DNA TGTGCCAGCAGTTACTCGATCGGGGGGGCTGAAAAACTGTTTTTT. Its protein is CASSYSIGGAEKLFF.

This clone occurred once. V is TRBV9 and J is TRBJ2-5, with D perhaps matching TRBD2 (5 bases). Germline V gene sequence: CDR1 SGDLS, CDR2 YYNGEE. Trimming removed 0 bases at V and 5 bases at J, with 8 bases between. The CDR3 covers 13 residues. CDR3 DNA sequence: TGTGCCAGCAGCGTAGTACGGGGTGAGACCCAGTACTTC. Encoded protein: CASSVVRGETQYF. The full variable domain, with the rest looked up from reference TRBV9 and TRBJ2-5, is DSGVTQTPKHLITATGQRVTLRCSPRSGDLSVYWYQQSLDQGLQFLIQYYNGEERAKGNILERFSAQQFPDLHSELNLSSLELGDSALYFCASSVVRGETQYFGPGTRLLVL.

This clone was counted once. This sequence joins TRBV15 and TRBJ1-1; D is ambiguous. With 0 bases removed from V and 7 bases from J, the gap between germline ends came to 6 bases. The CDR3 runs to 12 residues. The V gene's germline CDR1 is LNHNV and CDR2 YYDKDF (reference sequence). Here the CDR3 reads CATSRDILEAFF. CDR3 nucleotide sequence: TGTGCCACCAGCAGAGATATTCTTGAAGCTTTCTTT.

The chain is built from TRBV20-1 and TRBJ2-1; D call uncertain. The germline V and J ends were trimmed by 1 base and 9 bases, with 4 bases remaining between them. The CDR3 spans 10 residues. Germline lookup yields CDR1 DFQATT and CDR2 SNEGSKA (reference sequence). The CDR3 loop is CSARGAEQFF. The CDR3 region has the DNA TGCAGTGCTAGAGGGGCTGAGCAGTTCTTC.

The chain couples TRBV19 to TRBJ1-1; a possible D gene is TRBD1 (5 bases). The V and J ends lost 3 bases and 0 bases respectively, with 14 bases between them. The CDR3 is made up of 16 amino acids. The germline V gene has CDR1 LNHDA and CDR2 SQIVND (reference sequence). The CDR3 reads CASSMVLDIMNTEAFF. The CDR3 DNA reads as TGTGCCAGTAGTATGGTTCTGGACATAATGAACACTGAAGCTTTCTTT.

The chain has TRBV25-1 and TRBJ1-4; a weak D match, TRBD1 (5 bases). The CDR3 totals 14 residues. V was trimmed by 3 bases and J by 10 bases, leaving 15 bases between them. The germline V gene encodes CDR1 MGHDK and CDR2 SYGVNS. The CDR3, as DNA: TGTGCCAGCAGTGACCAAGGGGCCCCAGTAAAACTGTTTTTT. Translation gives CASSDQGAPVKLFF.

The CDR3 protein is CASSESRRNSPLHF. The CDR3 region has the DNA TGTGCCAGCAGTGAATCCCGGAGGAATTCACCCCTCCACTTT. V usage is TRBV25-1 and J usage is TRBJ1-6, with D unresolved. Germline CDR1 MGHDK, CDR2 SYGVNS. The CDR3 is made up of 14 amino acids. V was clipped by 1 base and J by 7 bases, with 8 bases between them.

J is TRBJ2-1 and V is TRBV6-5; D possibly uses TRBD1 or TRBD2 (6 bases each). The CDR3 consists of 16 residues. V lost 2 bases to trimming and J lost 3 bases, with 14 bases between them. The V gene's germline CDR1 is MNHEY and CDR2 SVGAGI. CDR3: CASSYIRGGGYNEQFF. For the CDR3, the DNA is TGTGCCAGCAGTTACATCAGGGGAGGAGGCTACAATGAGCAGTTCTTC.

In DNA form, the CDR3 reads TGCGCCAGCAGTGAGGGGGTGAACTATGGCTACACCTTC. It specifies CASSEGVNYGYTF. The J gene is TRBJ1-2, the V gene TRBV10-2; D is unclear. Germline V gives CDR1 WSHSY, CDR2 SAAADI. CDR3 size: 13 residues. V lost 2 bases and J lost 2, with 6 bases in between.

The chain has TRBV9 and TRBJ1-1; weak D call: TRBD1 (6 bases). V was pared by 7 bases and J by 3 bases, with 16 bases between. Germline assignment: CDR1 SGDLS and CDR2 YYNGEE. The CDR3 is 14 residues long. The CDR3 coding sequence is TGTGCCAGCTCACAAAGGGGGGTAGACACTGAAGCTTTCTTT. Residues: CASSQRGVDTEAFF.

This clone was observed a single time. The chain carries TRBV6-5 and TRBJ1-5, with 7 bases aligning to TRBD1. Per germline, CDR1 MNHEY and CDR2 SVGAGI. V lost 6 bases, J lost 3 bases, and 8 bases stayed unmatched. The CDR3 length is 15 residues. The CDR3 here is CASSPQGRVNQPQHF. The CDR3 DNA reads TGTGCCAGCAGCCCACAGGGGAGGGTCAATCAGCCCCAGCATTTT.

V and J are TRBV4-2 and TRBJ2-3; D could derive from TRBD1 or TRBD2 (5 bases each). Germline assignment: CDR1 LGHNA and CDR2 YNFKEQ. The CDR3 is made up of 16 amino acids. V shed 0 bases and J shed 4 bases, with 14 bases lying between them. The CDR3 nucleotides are TGTGCCAGCAGCCAAGAACAAGGGACGGGCGCAGATACGCAGTATTTT. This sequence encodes CASSQEQGTGADTQYF.